A single sample is the source of the 29 T cell receptor beta chains below, sequenced in a study of CD8 T cells in ankylosing spondylitis. MiXCR, run by TCRdb on the 5' RACE reads, gives a single entry per CDR3 protein. The data contain more than 200,000 distinct CDR3 sequences, 20% to 30% of them seen just once; the ten biggest clones take up approximately 0.61%. The sequenced sample was blood, either unsorted or a sorted T cell fraction (not recorded which). The source is a male donor with ankylosing spondylitis or in good health (not recorded which).

The V gene is TRBV5-5, the J gene TRBJ1-2; 7 bases agree with TRBD1. With V trimmed by 4 bases and J by 0 bases, 6 bases remained unmatched. CDR1 SGHKS and CDR2 YYEKEE come from the germline V gene (reference sequence). The CDR3 sequence is 15 residues long. The CDR3 protein is CASSLGTVTNYGYTF. CDR3 in DNA: TGTGCCAGCAGCCTAGGGACAGTTACTAACTATGGCTACACCTTC.

The rearrangement uses TRBV29-1 and TRBJ2-7, with D unclear. The germline V gene encodes CDR1 SQVTM and CDR2 ANQGSEA. Trimming removed 4 bases at V and 6 bases at J, with 16 bases between. This CDR3 is built from 13 residues. This CDR3 reads CSVVGRFGGEQYF. In nucleotides, the CDR3 is TGCAGCGTTGTAGGCAGATTTGGCGGCGAGCAGTACTTC.

The chain combines TRBV3-1 with TRBJ2-1; maybe TRBD2 (6 bases). Trimming pared 4 bases from V and 8 bases from J, leaving 12 bases between. This CDR3 region has 13 residues. Germline assignment: CDR1 LGHDT and CDR2 YNNKEL (reference sequence). CDR3 loop: CASSPETGDEQFF. In DNA, the CDR3 is TGTGCCAGCAGCCCCGAAACGGGGGATGAGCAGTTCTTC.

There are many counts of this clonotype. The chain has TRBV20-1 and TRBJ2-2; 12 bases are a match to TRBD2. The CDR3 length is 17 residues. Germline V lookup: CDR1 DFQATT, CDR2 SNEGSKA (reference sequence). V shed 0 bases and J 5 bases; nucleotides not matched to a gene: 7. The DNA for the CDR3 is TGCAGTGCTAGAGATCGTCTAGCGGGGGGGGTTACCGGGGAGCTGTTTTTT. Its protein is CSARDRLAGGVTGELFF.

This chain links TRBV12-3 or TRBV12-4 with TRBJ2-1; 8 positions match TRBD1. CDR3 length: 15 residues. The V and J ends lost 4 bases and 7 bases, in that order; junction bases with no gene match: 9. CDR3 amino acids: CASSWRQGRMNEQFF. CDR3 sequence (DNA): TGTGCCAGCAGTTGGAGACAGGGGAGAATGAATGAGCAGTTCTTC.

With regard to this clonotype: This may stem from a read error, because a much larger clone lies one nucleotide away. CDR3 loop: CSFEDLRREQFF. The CDR3 region has the DNA TGCAGCTTTGAAGATCTGAGGAGAGAGCAGTTCTTC. The V and J genes are TRBV29-1 and TRBJ2-1, with D hard to call. The CDR3 spans 12 residues. Germline CDR1 SQVTM, CDR2 ANQGSEA.

V usage is TRBV12-3 or TRBV12-4 and J usage is TRBJ1-3; D ambiguous. V shed 3 bases and J shed 3 bases, with 15 bases lying between them. The CDR3 loop spans 16 amino acids. The CDR3 is CASSFFPQGRGNTIYF. The CDR3, as DNA: TGTGCCAGCAGTTTTTTTCCCCAAGGACGTGGAAACACCATATATTTT.

This clonotype was recorded many times. The V gene is TRBV20-1, the J gene TRBJ2-7, with D possibly TRBD1 on 5 matching bases. Germline V gene sequence: CDR1 DFQATT, CDR2 SNEGSKA (reference sequence). V lost 6 bases and J lost 2, with 11 bases in between. The CDR3 covers 12 residues. The CDR3 protein is CSASDRTYEQYF. The DNA for the CDR3 is TGCAGTGCCTCCGACAGAACCTACGAGCAGTACTTC.

The gene calls are TRBV12-3 or TRBV12-4 and TRBJ2-6; D possibly corresponds to TRBD1 (5 bases). This CDR3 contains 16 residues. Trimming took off 7 bases at V and 1 base at J, with 14 bases between the two ends. The CDR3 spells CASTLSPGSGANVLTF. As DNA, the CDR3 is TGTGCCAGCACCCTCTCGCCAGGGTCTGGGGCCAACGTCCTGACTTTC.

This clonotype has just a few counts. V and J are TRBV5-1 and TRBJ2-7; 9 bases map to TRBD1. The length of the CDR3 is 16 residues. Germline V gene sequence: CDR1 SGHRS, CDR2 YFSETQ. The ends lost 3 bases at V and 2 bases at J; junction bases unmatched: 9. The CDR3 DNA is TGCGCCAGCAGCTCCGCCGGGACAGGGTTGCCCTACGAGCAGTACTTC. It codes for CASSSAGTGLPYEQYF.

The chain employs TRBV6-5 and TRBJ1-2, with 7 nucleotides matching TRBD1. V lost 2 bases, J lost 8 bases, and 14 bases stayed unmatched. The CDR3 runs 16 residues. Germline lookup yields CDR1 MNHEY and CDR2 SVGAGI. As DNA, the CDR3 is TGTGCCAGCAGTTACCAACTTAGGGGGCGTATGGGAGGCTACACCTTC. The encoded protein is CASSYQLRGRMGGYTF.

The chain couples TRBV11-2 to TRBJ2-1; 7 bases line up with TRBD2. V was clipped by 3 bases and J by 4 bases; unmatched bases: 6. Germline assignment: CDR1 SGHAT and CDR2 FQNNGV. The CDR3 totals 15 residues. The DNA of the CDR3 is TGTGCCAGCAGCTTGTCGAGCGGGGTTTACAATGAGCAGTTCTTC. Translated, it gives CASSLSSGVYNEQFF.

This clonotype came up many times. This chain joins TRBV5-5 and TRBJ2-1, with 7 bases matching TRBD1. Germline V CDR1 and CDR2: SGHKS, YYEKEE (reference sequence). After removal of 0 bases from V and 6 bases from J, the junction contained 12 bases not matched to a gene. This CDR3 region has 17 residues. The CDR3 region has the DNA TGTGCCAGCAGCTTGGGCCGTGGACAGGTCCGAACCAATGAGCAGTTCTTC. It specifies CASSLGRGQVRTNEQFF.

CDR3 nucleotides: TGTGCCAGCAGTAAACGAAGGGAGGTCGAGACCTACGAGCAGTACTTC. Its protein product is CASSKRREVETYEQYF. The chain employs TRBV6-2 or TRBV6-3 and TRBJ2-7, with D possibly TRBD2 on 6 matching bases. The CDR3 sequence is 16 residues long. With 5 bases removed from V and 2 bases from J, the gap between germline ends came to 19 bases. CDR1 and CDR2 from the germline V gene are MNHEY and SVGEGT.

This rearrangement joins TRBV12-3 or TRBV12-4 to TRBJ2-1; 8 bases align to TRBD1. This CDR3 has 16 residues. J was trimmed by 4 bases and V by 6 bases; bases with no gene match: 11. DNA for the CDR3: TGTGCCAGCAGGAGGGGTGACAGGGGATTGTACAATGAGCAGTTCTTC. This encodes CASRRGDRGLYNEQFF.

This clonotype was counted ten times or more. This rearrangement joins TRBV10-3 to TRBJ1-5, with D uncertain. V gave up 0 bases and J gave up 3 bases, with 9 bases separating them. This CDR3 is 15 amino acids long. Looked up from germline, CDR1 is ENHRY and CDR2 is SYGVKD. In nucleotides, the CDR3 is TGTGCCATCAGTGAGTCAGGACGGCCCAATCAGCCCCAGCATTTT. It specifies CAISESGRPNQPQHF.

The table lists this clonotype with many counts. The chain is built from TRBV7-8 and TRBJ2-7, with a possible D match to TRBD2 (5 bases). The germline gives CDR1 SGHVS, CDR2 FQNEAQ. CDR3 length equals 16 residues. Trimming shortened V by 6 bases and J by 0 bases, and 18 bases separated the two germline ends. CDR3 sequence: CASRLGVRGYSYEQYF. CDR3 sequence (DNA): TGTGCCAGCAGACTCGGGGTTCGGGGATACTCCTACGAGCAGTACTTC. Drawing the rest from reference TRBV7-8 and TRBJ2-7, the complete variable domain is GAGVSQSPRYKVAKRGQDVALRCDPISGHVSLFWYQQALGQGPEFLTYFQNEAQLDKSGLPSDRFFAERPEGSVSTLKIQRTQQEDSAVYLCASRLGVRGYSYEQYFGPGTRLTVT.

This clonotype came up many times. V and J are TRBV20-1 and TRBJ2-7; D is perhaps TRBD1 or TRBD2 (6 bases each). The CDR3 consists of 14 residues. V lost 6 bases and J 5 bases, leaving 20 bases between the germline ends. The germline V gene encodes CDR1 DFQATT and CDR2 SNEGSKA (reference sequence). The CDR3 coding sequence is TGCAGTGCGTCCTTACAGGGACTGCGCGACGAGCAGTACTTC. This sequence encodes CSASLQGLRDEQYF.

There are a few counts of this clonotype. The chain uses TRBV27 and TRBJ2-5, with D possibly being TRBD2 (6 bases). V was trimmed by 8 bases and J by 5 bases, leaving 15 bases between them. The germline V gene encodes CDR1 MNHEY and CDR2 SMNVEV (reference sequence). The CDR3 consists of 13 residues. The CDR3 reads CASCQFAGETQYF. The DNA of the CDR3 is TGTGCCAGCTGCCAATTCGCGGGGGAGACCCAGTACTTC.

This clonotype was detected only a few times. The chain employs TRBV10-3 and TRBJ1-2; no clear D. In germline, CDR1 is ENHRY, CDR2 SYGVKD. The CDR3 is 13 residues long. Trimming removed 0 bases at V and 7 bases at J, with 9 bases between. The CDR3 DNA reads TGTGCCATCAGTGAGTCCCTTCGTGCTGGCTACACCTTC. It yields the protein CAISESLRAGYTF.

This clonotype was counted ten times or more. The chain uses TRBV12-3 or TRBV12-4 and TRBJ1-4; 7 positions agree with TRBD1. The CDR3 totals 16 residues. J lost 5 bases, V lost 0 bases, and 6 bases had no gene match. The CDR3 reads CASSLARQGPNEKLFF. The CDR3 nucleotides are TGTGCCAGCAGTTTAGCGCGACAGGGACCCAATGAAAAACTGTTTTTT.

This clonotype was recorded many times. The V call is TRBV7-8, the J call TRBJ1-2, with unresolved D. CDR1 SGHVS and CDR2 FQNEAQ come from the germline V gene. The germline V and J ends were trimmed by 4 bases and 2 bases, with 17 bases remaining between them. The CDR3 covers 16 residues. The CDR3 is CASSSTTAGLNYGYTF. The CDR3 nucleotides are TGTGCCAGCAGCTCAACCACCGCAGGCCTGAACTATGGCTACACCTTC.

This clonotype was counted only a few times. The CDR3 DNA reads TGTGCCATCAGTGAGCGGGGGGGGGTCTACAATGAGCAGTTCTTC. It codes for CAISERGGVYNEQFF. V gene TRBV10-3 combines with J gene TRBJ2-1, with TRBD2 matching over 8 bases. The V gene's germline CDR1 is ENHRY and CDR2 SYGVKD. This CDR3 contains 15 residues. V dropped 2 bases and J dropped 3; count of bases not matched to a gene: 3.

Many counts were recorded for this clonotype. V is TRBV24-1 and J is TRBJ2-7; D is uncertain. The CDR3 is made up of 14 amino acids. V dropped 7 bases and J dropped 0 bases, with 12 bases sitting between them. The germline CDR1 and CDR2 sequences are KGHDR and SFDVKD. The CDR3 reads CATSHPTSSYEQYF. The CDR3 nucleotides are TGTGCCACCAGCCATCCTACAAGCTCCTACGAGCAGTACTTC.

This clonotype was found many times. The rearrangement joins TRBV29-1 to TRBJ1-1, with D unclear. V was pared by 4 bases and J by 4 bases, with 7 bases between. The length of the CDR3 is 11 residues. Germline V gene sequence: CDR1 SQVTM, CDR2 ANQGSEA. The CDR3 DNA reads TGCAGCGTTGTAAGGGCCACTGAAGCTTTCTTT. Protein: CSVVRATEAFF.

In its sample, this clonotype was seen a few times. The J gene is TRBJ2-7, the V gene TRBV20-1; TRBD2 aligns across 10 bases. This CDR3 comprises 16 residues. Germline V gene sequence: CDR1 DFQATT, CDR2 SNEGSKA (reference sequence). The J segment lost 3 bases and the V segment lost 0 bases, leaving 8 bases of the junction unmatched. CDR3 DNA sequence: TGCAGTGCTAGAGATGACACTAGCGGGGCCCTCTACGAGCAGTACTTC. Protein product: CSARDDTSGALYEQYF.

This clonotype came up a few times. In nucleotides, the CDR3 is TGTGCCAGCTCACTTCTCCAGACGGAGCGCTATGGCTACACCTTC. It specifies CASSLLQTERYGYTF. The chain recombines TRBV18 with TRBJ1-2; no reliable D call. CDR1 is KGHSH and CDR2 is LQKENI in the germline V gene. CDR3 length: 15 residues. V shed 4 bases and J shed 4 bases, with 16 bases lying between them.

This clonotype appeared once. The chain is built from TRBV6-1 and TRBJ2-3; D remains ambiguous. With 6 bases removed from V and 4 bases from J, the gap between germline ends came to 14 bases. Germline V gene lookup returns CDR1 MNHNS and CDR2 SASEGT. This CDR3 contains 14 residues. CDR3 region: CASRDQDGPDTQYF. The CDR3 nucleotides are TGTGCCAGCAGAGACCAGGACGGCCCAGATACGCAGTATTTT.

The rearrangement joins TRBV29-1 to TRBJ1-4; 7 bases map to TRBD1. The CDR3 sequence is 13 residues long. J gave up 4 bases and V 5 bases, and 4 bases lay outside the gene matches. Germline V gene sequence: CDR1 SQVTM, CDR2 ANQGSEA. CDR3: CSVLDRVNEKLFF. Written as DNA, the CDR3 is TGCAGCGTTCTTGACAGGGTTAATGAAAAACTGTTTTTT.